This T cell receptor beta chain stems from a study of OX40 agonist ivuxolimab in advanced cancers. Study-level information: Clinicians treated patients with ivuxolimab, an agonistic anti-OX40 (CD134) antibody.

TCRdb keeps only in-frame clones here, not all; method: immunoSEQ multiplex PCR. The sample lists around 31,000 clones, around 87% occurring once. Study-wide results and limits: The work left the antigen specificity of expanded peripheral T cells undetermined.

This clone showed up just once. Its antigen is as yet unknown. The V gene end was trimmed by 4 bases and the J gene end by 4 bases; junction bases not matched to a gene: 12. The CDR3 has 16 residues. CDR1 and CDR2 from the germline V gene are SGDLS and YYNGEE. The source of this sequence is an adult with an advanced solid tumor such as melanoma, head and neck, liver or kidney cancer. The sample in question was CD4+ or CD8+ T cells sorted from blood, obtained in a trial of the OX40 agonist ivuxolimab. The chain employs TRBV9 and TRBJ2-5; 8 bases match TRBD2. CDR3 sequence: CASSPSGGEIGETQYF. The CDR3 DNA reads as TGTGCCAGCAGCCCATCGGGGGGGGAAATTGGAGAGACCCAGTACTTC.